This T cell receptor beta chain was recorded in a study of molecular identifiers for immune sequencing clone quantification. In preparing bulk TCR libraries, previously described methods and listed TCR primers were used. Via MiXCR, TCRdb re-called the PCR reads, giving one row per CDR3 protein. The sample includes some 650,000 distinct CDR3 sequences, just under 20% of them seen just once. In the case of this clonotype: Its antigen is unknown. This may stem from a read error, because a much larger clone lies one nucleotide away.

Points from the study as a whole: Clone sizes could be underestimated for highly expanded clones when identical TCR molecules share a barcode. Researchers reportedly could pick up spiked Jurkat TCR RNA from one cell mixed into approximately 1 million naive cells.

Trimming stripped 1 base from V and 7 bases from J, with 21 bases between. The CDR3 contains 17 residues. Germline CDR1 SGHVS, CDR2 FNYEAQ. The sequenced material came from naive CD8+ T cells from blood, with Jurkat cell RNA spiked in. Subset specified: FACS-sorted CD8+CD4-CCR7+CD45RA+ naive T cells. The rearrangement uses TRBV7-6 and TRBJ2-3; D is perhaps TRBD2 (6 bases). The sequence was obtained from a human donor in good health. Some libraries in this study had Jurkat cell RNA spiked in. The CDR3 protein is CASSLDHPGVTLNTQYF. The CDR3 coding sequence is TGTGCCAGCAGCTTAGATCACCCGGGGGTCACTTTGAATACGCAGTATTTT.